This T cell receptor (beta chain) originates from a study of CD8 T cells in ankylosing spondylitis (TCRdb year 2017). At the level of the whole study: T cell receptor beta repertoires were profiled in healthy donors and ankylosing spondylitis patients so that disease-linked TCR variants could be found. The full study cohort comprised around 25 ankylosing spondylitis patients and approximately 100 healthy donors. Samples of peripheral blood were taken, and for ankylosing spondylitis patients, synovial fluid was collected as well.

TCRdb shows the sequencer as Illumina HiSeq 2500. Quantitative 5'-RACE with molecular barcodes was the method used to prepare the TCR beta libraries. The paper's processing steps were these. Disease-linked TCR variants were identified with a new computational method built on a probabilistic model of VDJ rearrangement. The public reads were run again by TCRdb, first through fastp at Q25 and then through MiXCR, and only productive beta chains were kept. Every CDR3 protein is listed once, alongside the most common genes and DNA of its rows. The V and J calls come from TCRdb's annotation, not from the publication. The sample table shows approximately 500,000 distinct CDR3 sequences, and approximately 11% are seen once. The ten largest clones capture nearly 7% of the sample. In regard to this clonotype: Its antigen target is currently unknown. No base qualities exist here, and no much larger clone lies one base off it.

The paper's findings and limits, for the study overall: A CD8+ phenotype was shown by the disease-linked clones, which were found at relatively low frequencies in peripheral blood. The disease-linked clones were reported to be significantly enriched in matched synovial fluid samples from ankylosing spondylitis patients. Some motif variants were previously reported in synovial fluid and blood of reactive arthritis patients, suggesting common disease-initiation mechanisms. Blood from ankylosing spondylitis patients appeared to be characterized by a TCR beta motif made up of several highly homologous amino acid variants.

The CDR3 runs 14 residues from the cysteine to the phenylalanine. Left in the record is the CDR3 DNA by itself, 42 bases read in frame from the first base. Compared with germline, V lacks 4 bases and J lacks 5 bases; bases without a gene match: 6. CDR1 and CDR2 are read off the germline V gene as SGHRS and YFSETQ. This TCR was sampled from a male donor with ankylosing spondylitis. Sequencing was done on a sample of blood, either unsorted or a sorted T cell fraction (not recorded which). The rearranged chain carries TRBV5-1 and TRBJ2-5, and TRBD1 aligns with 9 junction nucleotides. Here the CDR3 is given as CASSRGQGLETQYF. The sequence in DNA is TGCGCCAGCAGCCGCGGACAGGGGTTGGAGACCCAGTACTTC. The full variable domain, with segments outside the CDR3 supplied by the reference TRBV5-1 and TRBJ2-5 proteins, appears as KAGVTQTPRYLIKTRGQQVTLSCSPISGHRSVSWYQQTPGQGLQFLFEYFSETQRNKGNFPGRFSGRQFSNSRSEMNVSTLELGDSALYLCASSRGQGLETQYFGPGTRLLVL.